This record concerns one TCR beta chain sequence. This clonotype was seen a single time. The clone's antigen remains unknown. Base-call qualities are not available, and no considerably larger clone is one nucleotide away. One read yields weak evidence. This specimen belongs to a study of Graves' ophthalmopathy and Graves' hyperthyroidism (dated by TCRdb to the late 2010s). As for the study more broadly: Peripheral blood was collected at initial diagnosis, before any treatment. To tell Graves' ophthalmopathy apart from Graves' hyperthyroidism, and to predict which patients would progress to ophthalmopathy, the study relied on TCR beta repertoire signatures. T-cell repertoires of thyroid tissue and blood were compared in 5 or 6 hyperthyroidism patients. Following sample collection, hyperthyroidism patients were given methimazole at a starting dose of 30 mg daily, and ophthalmopathy patients were given high-dose intravenous methylprednisolone. In total, approximately 130 blood samples were TCR-sequenced: 40 to 45 ophthalmopathy, under 85 hyperthyroidism and roughly 17 hyperthyroidism-to-ophthalmopathy patients. To explore V-J signatures distinguishing ophthalmopathy from hyperthyroidism, a discovery set of roughly 100 patients (roughly 45 ophthalmopathy, 55 to 60 stable hyperthyroidism) was enrolled. An independent validation cohort comprised some 19 hyperthyroidism patients and over 15 patients who later progressed from hyperthyroidism to ophthalmopathy.

Ophthalmopathy patients were characterized by moderately to severely active disease, a Clinical Activity Score of at least 3, a NOSPECS grade of at least 4, and a disease duration under 3 months. Patients with other autoimmune diseases, uncontrolled infections, pregnancy or lactation were excluded from the study. Diagnosis was based on clinical symptoms, serum thyroxine, TRAb, thyroid ultrasound and orbital computed tomography. Ficoll-Paque density gradient centrifugation was used to isolate PBMCs from around 10 ml of fresh peripheral blood. Total RNA was extracted with Trizol reagent and quality-checked on an Agilent 2100 Bioanalyzer. The CDR3 holds 14 amino acids from the cysteine to the phenylalanine. Of all the DNA, just the CDR3 is kept, 42 bases in frame from base 1. The germline V gene encodes CDR1 MNHEY and CDR2 SVGAGI. V is pruned by 0 bases and J by 8 bases, leaving 5 bases of the junction without a gene match.

For repertoire sequencing, the TCR beta CDR3 regions were amplified from RNA transcripts. HTBI primers and the Qiagen OneStep RT-PCR kit were used in a first-round RT-PCR, which was followed by a second-round multiplex PCR, size selection and purification. Libraries were sequenced on an Illumina HiSeq2000 using paired-end 100 bp reads. Per the original workflow: SOAPnuke was used to process the reads, throwing out any read that had adapters, had uncalled bases, had a mean Phred below 15, or lacked an exact constant-primer or identifier match. COPE v1.2.5 was used to merge high-quality paired reads. Unique nucleotide sequences were defined as clonotypes and aligned to IMGT TRB V, D and J references using MiTCR v1.1. The analysis was limited to V-J combinations with a frequency above 0.0001, which together covered approximately 99% of repertoires. For each V-J combination, a TCR clonal expansion and chaos score was defined as the ratio of F50 clonal expansion to chaos observed in the TCRdist matrix. Welch's t-statistics and random forest were used to reduce features to about 14 V-J combinations, which were fed into a naive Bayes classifier. The similarity between thyroid and blood repertoires was quantified using the Morisita-Horn index. TCRdb took the public reads, trimmed them with fastp at Q25, ran MiXCR for clone calling and kept in-frame beta chains. CDR3 protein duplicates are merged, each entry listing the most common genes and DNA. The V and J calls and clone size are TCRdb's, not the authors'. The sample data list 40,000 to 50,000 distinct CDR3 sequences, and approximately 52% of these were observed just once. Of the sample, less than 20% is held by the ten largest clones.

What the work shows at the level of the full study, not this receptor alone: In cross-validation, the 13-signature model distinguished ophthalmopathy from stable hyperthyroidism with 87.88% sensitivity and around 81% specificity, while in the test set the corresponding values were approximately 80% and 75%. No statistical method was used to predetermine the sample size, and group allocation was not hidden from the investigators. In validation, the model predicted ophthalmopathy progression with 55% to 71% sensitivity and roughly 78% specificity; roughly 12 predicted patients were CT-confirmed with GO in a median of about 7.1 months. Most of the expanded thyroid clonotypes with a frequency above 0.001 were also detected in blood, and it was suggested that the thyroid immune response may be reflected by blood repertoires.

The sequence was collected from an adult man with Graves' ophthalmopathy. Sequenced input: peripheral blood. The chain uses TRBV6-5 and TRBJ1-2; TRBD1 matches 8 bases in the middle. The sequenced DNA is TGTGCCAGCAGTTACTCTGACAGGGGTGAGGGCTACACCTTC. Its amino acids are CASSYSDRGEGYTF.